Presented here are 24 T cell receptor beta chains from one specimen sequenced in a study of OX40 agonist ivuxolimab in advanced cancers. Repertoires were generated with immunoSEQ multiplex PCR, while TCRdb's copy carries only in-frame clones and drops some. The sample yields some 54,000 clones, under 85% seen once. This sample comprised CD4+ or CD8+ T cells sorted from blood, obtained in a trial of the OX40 agonist ivuxolimab. Receptor source: an adult with an advanced solid tumor such as melanoma, head and neck, liver or kidney cancer.

V is TRBV28 and J is TRBJ2-4; D may be TRBD2 (5 bases). The ends were cut back, 6 bases at V and 0 bases at J, with 15 bases in the middle. The CDR3 has 16 amino acids. Germline CDR1 reads MDHEN; CDR2 reads SYDVKM. CDR3 sequence: CASSPAAGLAKNIQYF. The CDR3 region has the DNA TGTGCCAGCAGCCCCGCGGCGGGCCTAGCCAAAAACATTCAGTACTTC.

The rearrangement joins TRBV6-5 to TRBJ1-5; D possibly corresponds to TRBD1 (5 bases). Germline lookup yields CDR1 MNHEY and CDR2 SVGAGI. The CDR3 consists of 13 residues. Deletions cut 6 bases from V and 3 bases from J, with 9 bases between. The CDR3 loop is CASRRQINQPQHF. CDR3 DNA sequence: TGTGCCAGCAGGAGACAGATCAATCAGCCCCAGCATTTT.

The chain has TRBV6-1 and TRBJ1-3; D unclear. The germline gives CDR1 MNHNS, CDR2 SASEGT. Trimming took off 2 bases at V and 2 bases at J, with 4 bases between the two ends. This CDR3 is 13 amino acids long. The CDR3: CASSETPGNTIYF. The CDR3 nucleotides are TGTGCCAGCAGTGAAACTCCTGGAAACACCATATATTTT.

The DNA of the CDR3 is TGTGCCAGCAGGGACAGGGGGAAGTCAAACTATGGCTACACCTTC. It translates to CASRDRGKSNYGYTF. The chain recombines TRBV6-1 with TRBJ1-2; TRBD1 matches 10 bases. This CDR3 spans 15 amino acids. V gave up 6 bases and J gave up 2 bases; unmatched junction bases: 6. Germline V gene sequence: CDR1 MNHNS, CDR2 SASEGT.

This clone was picked up one time. CDR3 nucleotide sequence: TGCGCCAGCAGCTGGGGTCTAGCGGAGGACTACAATGAGCAGTTCTTC. Translating gives CASSWGLAEDYNEQFF. The J gene is TRBJ2-1, the V gene TRBV5-1; 7 nucleotides agree with TRBD2. Trimming took 3 bases from V and 3 from J; bases not matched to a gene: 9. The CDR3 totals 16 residues. Germline V lookup: CDR1 SGHRS, CDR2 YFSETQ.

The gene calls are TRBV6-5 and TRBJ2-3; a possible D gene is TRBD2 (5 bases). V lost 8 bases, J lost 8 bases, and 14 bases lay in between. Germline V CDR1 and CDR2: MNHEY, SVGAGI. The CDR3 covers 12 residues. The CDR3 sequence: CASGRARGTQYF. The DNA for the CDR3 is TGTGCCAGCGGTAGAGCACGGGGTACGCAGTATTTT.

The chain links TRBV10-1 to TRBJ2-3; TRBD1 matches at 11 bases. CDR3 length equals 15 residues. Germline CDR1 WNHNN, CDR2 SYGVQD (reference sequence). J gave up 3 bases and V 2 bases, and 1 base lay outside the gene matches. CDR3 sequence: CASSEGTGGTDTQYF. The CDR3 region has the DNA TGCGCCAGCAGTGAGGGGACAGGGGGGACAGATACGCAGTATTTT.

To note about this clone: The germline gene is not matched at one end of the junction; a read error may be the cause. The chain has TRBV5-1 and TRBJ1-5; 7 bases line up with TRBD1. The CDR3 consists of 13 residues. From germline, CDR1 is SGHRS and CDR2 YFSETQ. The CDR3 sequence is CASSLTGYQPQHF. The CDR3 DNA is TGTGCCAGCAGCCTGACAGGGTATCAGCCCCAGCATTTT.

This chain connects TRBV28 to TRBJ2-5; TRBD1 aligns across 8 bases. In germline, CDR1 is MDHEN, CDR2 SYDVKM. With V trimmed by 3 bases and J by 4 bases, 19 bases remained unmatched. This CDR3 is 19 amino acids long. The DNA of the CDR3 is TGTGCCAGCAGTTTTTGGTCCCCGTTGGGACAGGCCAATGGAGAGACCCAGTACTTC. Translated, it gives CASSFWSPLGQANGETQYF. Filled out from reference TRBV28 and TRBJ2-5, the complete variable domain reads DVKVTQSSRYLVKRTGEKVFLECVQDMDHENMFWYRQDPGLGLRLIYFSYDVKMKEKGDIPEGYSVSREKKERFSLILESASTNQTSMYLCASSFWSPLGQANGETQYFGPGTRLLVL.

The V call is TRBV6-1, the J call TRBJ1-1, with a weak D call TRBD1 (5 bases). Trimming shortened V by 0 bases and J by 5 bases, and 13 bases separated the two germline ends. Germline V gene data show CDR1 as MNHNS and CDR2 as SASEGT. The CDR3 is 15 residues long. The CDR3 loop is CASSEARDGLTEAFF. In DNA form, the CDR3 reads TGTGCCAGCAGTGAAGCCAGGGATGGGCTGACTGAAGCTTTCTTT.

CDR3 in amino acids: CASSLGWDGLEAKNIQYF. The CDR3 region has the DNA TGTGCCAGCAGCTTAGGATGGGACGGTCTCGAAGCCAAAAACATTCAGTACTTC. V gene TRBV7-2 combines with J gene TRBJ2-4; either TRBD1 or TRBD2 may fit D (5 bases each). Germline V gene lookup returns CDR1 SGHTA and CDR2 FQGNSA. Between the trimmed V and J ends, which lost 1 base and 0 bases, there was a span of 16 bases. This CDR3 region has 18 residues.

This chain links TRBV5-1 with TRBJ1-1; 12 positions agree with TRBD1. Germline V CDR1 and CDR2: SGHRS, YFSETQ. The CDR3 is 17 amino acids. The J segment lost 5 bases and the V segment lost 2 bases, leaving 10 bases of the junction unmatched. CDR3 DNA sequence: TGCGCCAGCAGCTTCCCCGGGACAGGGGGCCCGGGTACTGAAGCTTTCTTT. This gives the protein CASSFPGTGGPGTEAFF.

The chain carries TRBV19 and TRBJ1-5, with 7 nucleotides matching TRBD1. The J segment lost 9 bases and the V segment lost 9 bases, leaving 17 bases of the junction unmatched. The CDR3 sequence is 15 residues long. Germline V gene sequence: CDR1 LNHDA, CDR2 SQIVND (reference sequence). CDR3: CASQKGQTINGPQHF. CDR3 in DNA: TGTGCCAGCCAAAAGGGACAGACAATAAACGGGCCCCAGCATTTT. Drawing the rest from reference TRBV19 and TRBJ1-5, the complete variable domain is DGGITQSPKYLFRKEGQNVTLSCEQNLNHDAMYWYRQDPGQGLRLIYYSQIVNDFQKGDIAEGYSVSREKKESFPLTVTSAQKNPTAFYLCASQKGQTINGPQHFGDGTRLSIL.

The chain links TRBV18 to TRBJ1-5; 9 nucleotides agree with TRBD1. CDR1 KGHSH and CDR2 LQKENI come from the germline V gene. J gave up 2 bases and V 3 bases, and 5 bases lay outside the gene matches. CDR3 size: 16 residues. CDR3 loop: CASSPTGQGGNQPQHF. The CDR3 DNA reads TGTGCCAGCTCACCCACGGGACAGGGTGGCAATCAGCCCCAGCATTTT.

This clone has a handful of counts. The chain recombines TRBV5-6 with TRBJ2-5; possibly TRBD1 or TRBD2 for D (5 bases each). Per the germline V gene, CDR1 is SGHDT and CDR2 is YYEEEE. The V end was cut by 4 bases, the J end by 3 bases, with 10 bases between. This CDR3 region has 13 residues. The CDR3 spells CASSNGAEETQYF. The CDR3 coding sequence is TGTGCCAGCAGCAACGGGGCTGAAGAGACCCAGTACTTC. Full variable domain (rest looked up from reference TRBV5-6 and TRBJ2-5): DAGVTQSPTHLIKTRGQQVTLRCSPKSGHDTVSWYQQALGQGPQFIFQYYEEEERQRGNFPDRFSGHQFPNYSSELNVNALLLGDSALYLCASSNGAEETQYFGPGTRLLVL.

The chain has TRBV9 and TRBJ1-6; D not resolved. Germline V gene lookup returns CDR1 SGDLS and CDR2 YYNGEE. V shed 3 bases and J shed 8 bases, with 12 bases lying between them. The CDR3 sequence is 14 residues long. The CDR3 loop is CASSATMTDSPLHF. The CDR3 bases are TGTGCCAGCAGCGCAACCATGACGGATTCACCCCTCCACTTT.

This clone was seen more than once but under ten times. This chain links TRBV23-1 with TRBJ2-5; tentative D call: TRBD1 (6 bases). TRBV23-1 is an open reading frame, and its role is uncertain. The CDR3 runs 15 residues. V was clipped by 0 bases and J by 3 bases, with 11 bases between them. CDR3 sequence reads: CASSQSGQGKETQYF. The CDR3 region has the DNA TGCGCCAGCAGTCAATCGGGGCAGGGGAAAGAGACCCAGTACTTC.

V is TRBV14 and J is TRBJ2-1, with a possible D match to TRBD2 (6 bases). The CDR3 is 16 amino acids. From germline, CDR1 is SGHDN and CDR2 FVKESK. V lost 0 bases, J lost 3 bases, and 12 bases lay in between. CDR3 nucleotide sequence: TGTGCCAGCAGCCAAGACTTTGGGGAGGTCTACAATGAGCAGTTCTTC. Encoded protein: CASSQDFGEVYNEQFF.

The chain links TRBV4-3 to TRBJ2-1; 11 nucleotides agree with TRBD1. Germline values: CDR1 LGHNA, CDR2 YSLEER. The CDR3 length is 16 residues. V lost 0 bases to trimming and J lost 9 bases; unmatched junction nucleotides: 7. This chain's CDR3 is CASSQDKDRGPGEQFF. The DNA for the CDR3 is TGCGCCAGCAGCCAAGATAAGGACAGGGGGCCGGGTGAGCAGTTCTTC.

The chain is built from TRBV6-1 and TRBJ1-2; D uncertain. This CDR3 comprises 13 residues. V dropped 3 bases and J dropped 7 bases, with 12 bases sitting between them. The germline V gene encodes CDR1 MNHNS and CDR2 SASEGT. The CDR3 loop is CASSDGAVGGYTF. The CDR3 DNA sequence: TGTGCCAGCAGTGATGGAGCAGTGGGTGGCTACACCTTC.

The chain couples TRBV15 to TRBJ2-3; maybe TRBD2 (5 bases). In germline, CDR1 is LNHNV, CDR2 YYDKDF (reference sequence). The CDR3 extends over 15 amino acids. Trimming removed 5 bases from V and 3 bases from J, with 15 bases in between. The CDR3 nucleotides are TGTGCCACCAGCTTCCCGGGAAAAGCAACAGATACGCAGTATTTT. It yields the protein CATSFPGKATDTQYF. Full variable domain (remainder filled in from reference TRBV15 and TRBJ2-3): DAMVIQNPRYQVTQFGKPVTLSCSQTLNHNVMYWYQQKSSQAPKLLFHYYDKDFNNEADTPDNFQSRRPNTSFCFLDIRSPGLGDTAMYLCATSFPGKATDTQYFGPGTRLTVL.

This rearrangement joins TRBV19 to TRBJ1-5; D unclear. V was cut by 11 bases and J by 7 bases, with 9 bases left in between. The CDR3 is 10 residues long. The germline V gene has CDR1 LNHDA and CDR2 SQIVND (reference sequence). The CDR3 reads CAVGSQPQHF. CDR3 nucleotide sequence: TGTGCCGTCGGGTCCCAGCCCCAGCATTTT. Full variable domain (rest looked up from reference TRBV19 and TRBJ1-5): DGGITQSPKYLFRKEGQNVTLSCEQNLNHDAMYWYRQDPGQGLRLIYYSQIVNDFQKGDIAEGYSVSREKKESFPLTVTSAQKNPTAFYLCAVGSQPQHFGDGTRLSIL.

The chain joins TRBV20-1 to TRBJ2-1; D remains unclear. V was pared by 3 bases and J by 7 bases, with 1 base between. The CDR3 consists of 9 residues. The germline CDR1 and CDR2 sequences are DFQATT and SNEGSKA (reference sequence). The CDR3 reads CSASNEQFF. The DNA of the CDR3 is TGCAGTGCTAGTAATGAGCAGTTCTTC.

The chain recombines TRBV15 with TRBJ2-5; D possibly uses TRBD1 or TRBD2 (7 bases each). The CDR3 has 13 residues. The germline V gene encodes CDR1 LNHNV and CDR2 YYDKDF (reference sequence). Deletions cut 5 bases from V and 5 bases from J, with 12 bases between. This CDR3 reads CATSLQGGETQYF. CDR3 bases: TGTGCCACCAGCCTTCAGGGGGGGGAGACCCAGTACTTC.